The T cell receptor beta chain under discussion was sequenced for a study of blood T cell repertoires in COVID-19. Study-wide background: Acute and convalescent COVID-19 specimens originated in the United States, Italy and Spain. PBMCs, B-cell-depleted T cells, or T cells were the source of the cDNA or gDNA that made up the material.

Seattle patients were enrolled while actively infected and followed longitudinally. TCRdb's copy holds only in-frame clones and misses some; the assay was immunoSEQ multiplex PCR. The sample carries 150,000 to 200,000 clones, more than 80% recorded once. The TCR originated in a woman between 40 and 55 years old with COVID-19, enrolled during active disease. The specimen sequenced was peripheral blood.

For the CDR3, the DNA is TGTGCCAGCAGCCAAGGGACAGGGAACGATTCACCCCTCCACTTT. It is translated as CASSQGTGNDSPLHF. The chain has TRBV14 and TRBJ1-6; 8 bases match TRBD1. Germline-derived CDR1 and CDR2 are SGHDN and FVKESK. The CDR3 length is 15 residues. The junction had 4 bases not matched to a gene; V was cut back by 1 base and J by 8 bases.